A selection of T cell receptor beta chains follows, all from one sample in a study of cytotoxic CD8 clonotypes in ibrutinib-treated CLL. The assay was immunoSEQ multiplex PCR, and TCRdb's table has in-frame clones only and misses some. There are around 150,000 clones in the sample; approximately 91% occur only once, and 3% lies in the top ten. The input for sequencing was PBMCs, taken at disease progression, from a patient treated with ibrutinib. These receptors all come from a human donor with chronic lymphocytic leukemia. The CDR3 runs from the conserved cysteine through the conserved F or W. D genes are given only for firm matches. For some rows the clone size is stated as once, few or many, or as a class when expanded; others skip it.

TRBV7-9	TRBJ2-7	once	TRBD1	CASRPGQGASYEQYF	TGTGCCAGCAGACCGGGACAGGGGGCCTCCTACGAGCAGTACTTC
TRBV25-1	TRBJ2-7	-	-	CASSETGNEQYF	TGTGCCAGCAGTGAAACAGGGAACGAGCAGTACTTC
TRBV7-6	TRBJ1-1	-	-	CASSLARFANTEAFF	TGTGCCAGCAGTTTAGCCCGGTTTGCGAACACTGAAGCTTTCTTT
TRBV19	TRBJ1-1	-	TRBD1	CASELFRGVESEAFF	TGTGCCAGTGAACTATTCAGGGGGGTCGAGAGTGAAGCTTTCTTT
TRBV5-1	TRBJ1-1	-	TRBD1	CASTRTGGMNTEAFF	TGCGCCAGCACCAGGACAGGGGGAATGAACACTGAAGCTTTCTTT
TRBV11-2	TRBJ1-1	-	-	CASMAGSTSNTEAFF	TGTGCCAGCATGGCGGGGTCCACTTCCAACACTGAAGCTTTCTTT
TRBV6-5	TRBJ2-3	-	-	CASSEGSPTDTQYF	TGTGCCAGCTCGGAGGGAAGTCCCACAGATACGCAGTATTTT
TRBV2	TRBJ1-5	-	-	CASQRTENSNQPQHF	TGTGCCAGTCAAAGGACAGAGAATAGCAATCAGCCCCAGCATTTT
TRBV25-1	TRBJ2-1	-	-	CASSPRSYGEQFF	TGTGCCAGCAGCCCCCGTTCCTATGGGGAGCAGTTCTTC
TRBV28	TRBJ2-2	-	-	CASSLTGDNTGELFF	TGTGCCAGCAGTTTAACTGGGGACAACACCGGGGAGCTGTTTTTT
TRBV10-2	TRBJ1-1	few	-	CASRQNFEAFF	TGCGCCAGCAGACAGAATTTTGAAGCTTTCTTT
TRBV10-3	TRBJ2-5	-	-	CAIVTPRTVKETQYF	TGTGCCATCGTAACCCCCCGGACAGTCAAAGAGACCCAGTACTTC
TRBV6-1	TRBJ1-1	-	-	CASSEPFRNPNAFF	TGTGCCAGCAGTGAACCCTTCAGAAACCCGAATGCTTTCTTT
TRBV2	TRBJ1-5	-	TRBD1	CASRGQGVTQPQHF	TGTGCCAGCAGGGGACAGGGGGTGACTCAGCCCCAGCATTTT
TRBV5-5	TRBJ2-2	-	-	CASNLPWQGDTGELFF	TGTGCCAGCAACCTTCCGTGGCAGGGCGACACCGGGGAGCTGTTTTTT
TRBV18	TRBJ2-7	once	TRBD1	CASSQGGQDSYEQYF	TGTGCCAGCTCACAAGGAGGACAGGACTCCTACGAGCAGTACTTC
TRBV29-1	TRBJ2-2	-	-	CSVVTTGELFF	TGCAGCGTTGTTACCACCGGGGAGCTGTTTTTT
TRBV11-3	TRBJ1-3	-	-	CASSSDRIGNTIYF	TGTGCCAGCAGCTCCGACAGGATTGGAAACACCATATATTTT
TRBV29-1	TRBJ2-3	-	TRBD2	CSAKGGRADTQYF	TGCAGCGCGAAGGGCGGGAGGGCAGATACGCAGTATTTT
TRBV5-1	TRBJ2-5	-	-	CASSLRTAVRETQYF	TGCGCCAGCAGCTTGCGGACAGCGGTACGGGAGACCCAGTACTTC
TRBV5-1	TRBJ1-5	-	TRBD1	CASRPGQEKNQPQHF	TGCGCCAGCCGACCGGGACAGGAGAAAAATCAGCCCCAGCATTTT
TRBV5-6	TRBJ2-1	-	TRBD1	CASSRTGGPYNEQFF	TGTGCCAGCAGCAGGACAGGGGGCCCCTACAATGAGCAGTTCTTC
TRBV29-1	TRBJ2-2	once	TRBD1	CSVGTATNTGELFF	TGCAGCGTCGGGACAGCCACGAACACCGGGGAGCTGTTTTTT
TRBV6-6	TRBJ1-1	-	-	CASSYSGVEAFF	TGTGCCAGCAGTTACAGTGGGGTTGAAGCTTTCTTT
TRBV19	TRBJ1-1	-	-	CASSITGTLNTEAFF	TGTGCCAGTAGTATCACCGGGACACTAAACACTGAAGCTTTCTTT
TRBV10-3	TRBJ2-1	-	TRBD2	CAISNSGSPNEQFF	TGTGCCATCAGTAACAGCGGGAGCCCCAATGAGCAGTTCTTC
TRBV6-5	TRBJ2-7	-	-	CASSYRRSHEQYF	TGTGCCAGCAGTTACCGAAGGAGCCACGAGCAGTACTTC
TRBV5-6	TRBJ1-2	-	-	CASSLVVNTNYGYTF	TGTGCCAGCAGCTTGGTCGTCAACACAAACTATGGCTACACCTTC
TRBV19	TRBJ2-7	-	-	CASSWTQTTYEQYF	TGTGCCAGTAGTTGGACACAAACAACCTACGAGCAGTACTTC
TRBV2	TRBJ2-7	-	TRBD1	CASWPGGSYEQYF	TGTGCCAGCTGGCCAGGGGGCTCCTACGAGCAGTACTTC
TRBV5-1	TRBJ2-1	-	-	CASSPGPDTLTRYNEQFF	TGCGCCAGCAGCCCCGGACCCGACACCTTGACCCGATACAATGAGCAGTTCTTC
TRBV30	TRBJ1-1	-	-	CAWSVQGRANTEAFF	TGTGCCTGGAGTGTACAGGGCAGGGCAAACACTGAAGCTTTCTTT
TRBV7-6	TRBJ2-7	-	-	CASSSPGQEQYF	TGTGCCAGCAGCTCCCCCGGGCAGGAGCAGTACTTC
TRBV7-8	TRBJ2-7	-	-	CASTPGTDSYEQYF	TGTGCCAGCACCCCCGGGACGGATTCCTACGAGCAGTACTTC
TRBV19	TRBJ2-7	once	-	CASSPPGYEQYF	TGTGCCAGTAGTCCCCCGGGGTACGAGCAGTACTTC
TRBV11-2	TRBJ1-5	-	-	CASSPQRDQPQHF	TGTGCCAGCAGCCCTCAGAGGGACCAGCCCCAGCATTTT
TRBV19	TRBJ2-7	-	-	CASSGGLRTYEQYF	TGTGCCAGTAGTGGGGGTCTGAGGACCTACGAGCAGTACTTC
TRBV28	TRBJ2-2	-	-	CASSLSGGSGELFF	TGTGCCAGCAGTTTGTCTGGGGGCTCCGGGGAGCTGTTTTTT
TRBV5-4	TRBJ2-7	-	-	CASSLFEQSSEQYF	TGTGCCAGCAGCTTGTTTGAACAATCCTCCGAGCAGTACTTC
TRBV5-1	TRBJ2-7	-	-	CASSFSLDSGEQYF	TGCGCCAGCAGCTTTTCTCTGGATTCGGGCGAGCAGTACTTC
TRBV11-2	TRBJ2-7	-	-	CASSPSPGTAVYEQYF	TGTGCCAGCAGCCCCAGCCCCGGGACTGCGGTCTACGAGCAGTACTTC
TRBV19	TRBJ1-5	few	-	CASSIGDRHSNQPQHF	TGTGCCAGTAGTATCGGGGACCGGCATAGCAATCAGCCCCAGCATTTT
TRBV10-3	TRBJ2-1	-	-	CAISGLASSYNEQFF	TGTGCCATCAGTGGGCTAGCTAGCTCCTACAATGAGCAGTTCTTC
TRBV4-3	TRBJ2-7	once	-	CASSQDWVAPTSYNYEQYF	TGCGCCAGCAGCCAAGATTGGGTAGCACCTACGAGTTATAACTACGAGCAGTACTTC
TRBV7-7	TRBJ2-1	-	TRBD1	CASSRGTGSYNEQFF	TGTGCCAGCAGCCGAGGGACAGGGAGCTACAATGAGCAGTTCTTC
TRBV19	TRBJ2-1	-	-	CASSIGSSDEQFF	TGTGCCAGTAGTATTGGAAGCAGCGATGAGCAGTTCTTC
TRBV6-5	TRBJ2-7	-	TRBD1	CASSKQGDFYEQYF	TGTGCCAGCAGTAAACAGGGGGACTTCTACGAGCAGTACTTC
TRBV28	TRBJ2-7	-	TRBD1	CASNGQGATYEQYF	TGTGCCAGCAACGGACAGGGGGCTACCTACGAGCAGTACTTC